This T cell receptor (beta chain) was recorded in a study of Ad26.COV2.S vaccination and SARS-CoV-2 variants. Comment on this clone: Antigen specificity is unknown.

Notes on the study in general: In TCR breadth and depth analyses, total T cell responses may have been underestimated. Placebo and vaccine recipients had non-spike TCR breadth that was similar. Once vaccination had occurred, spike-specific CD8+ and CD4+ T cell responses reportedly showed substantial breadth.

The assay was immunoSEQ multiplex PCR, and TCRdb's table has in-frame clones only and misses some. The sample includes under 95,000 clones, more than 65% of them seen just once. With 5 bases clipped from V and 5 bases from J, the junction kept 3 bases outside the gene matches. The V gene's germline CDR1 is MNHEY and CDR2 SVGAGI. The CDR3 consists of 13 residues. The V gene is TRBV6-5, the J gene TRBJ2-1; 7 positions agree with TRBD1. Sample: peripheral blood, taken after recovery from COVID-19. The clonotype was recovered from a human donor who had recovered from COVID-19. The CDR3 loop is CASSKTGNNEQFF. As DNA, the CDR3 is TGTGCCAGCAGTAAGACAGGGAACAATGAGCAGTTCTTC.